This T cell receptor beta chain came from a study of T cell responses to AZD1222 COVID-19 vaccine. Findings of the study overall: Across the whole spike, CD4 TCRs peaked at regions 160-218 and 743-854. Baseline antibody screening turned up just a handful of seropositive AZD1222 recipients. Among the donors, most were white British and more were female, and clonal diversity was possibly underestimated.

Germline V gene lookup returns CDR1 MGHRA and CDR2 YSYEKL. The V end lost 2 bases, the J end lost 0 bases, and 13 bases lay between the germline ends. This CDR3 spans 16 amino acids. As to this clone: Its antigen remains unidentified.

Here immunoSEQ multiplex PCR was the method, and the copy in TCRdb shows in-frame clones only, minus some. The sample records roughly 200,000 clones, over 80% being singletons. The TCR comes from an adult in good health. The material was peripheral blood, obtained on day 0 of AZD1222 vaccination. The rearrangement joins TRBV4-1 to TRBJ2-5; weak D call: TRBD1 (5 bases). The CDR3 is CASSQLNRPYQETQYF. The CDR3, as DNA: TGCGCCAGCAGCCAATTAAACAGGCCTTACCAAGAGACCCAGTACTTC.